What follows is one T cell receptor (beta chain) and its context. This CDR3 spans 14 amino acids. Germline loops: CDR1 PRHDT, CDR2 FYEKMQ (reference sequence). The trim removed 1 base at V and 10 bases at J, leaving 4 bases unmatched. The data originate from a study of CD8+ T cells in alopecia areata. Treatment reported: oral pan-JAK inhibitor, 5-10 mg twice daily. Investigators isolated RNA and reverse transcribed it into cDNA to act as the sequencing template. Generated by immunoSEQ multiplex PCR, the TCRdb table keeps only in-frame clones and is missing some. The repertoire holds nearly 95,000 clones, around three quarters seen once, with around 16% in the top ten.

V usage is TRBV13 and J usage is TRBJ2-1, with 10 bases matching TRBD2. The TCR comes from a human donor with alopecia areata. Material: CD8+ T cells sorted from blood, obtained at approximately week 42, from a patient treated with tofacitinib. Written as DNA, the CDR3 is TGTGCCAGCAGCTTAGAGGGACTAGCGAAAGAGCAGTTCTTC. Translating gives CASSLEGLAKEQFF.